This T cell receptor (beta chain) comes out of a study of blood T cells in healthy people across ages. Germline loops: CDR1 SGHVS, CDR2 FQNEAQ. The length of the CDR3 is 13 residues. A single count supports this clonotype. A much bigger clone sits one base away, suggesting this may be a read error. Together with a sample-barcoded 5' primer, a J-beta primer mix was included in a second PCR lasting roughly 6 to 12 cycles. TCRdb re-analysed the 5' RACE reads in MiXCR, keeping a single row per CDR3 protein. The sample has about 650,000 distinct CDR3 sequences, about 30% seen once. This sequence originates from a woman aged 80 or over in good health. The rearrangement joins TRBV7-8 to TRBJ2-7; D uncertain. The sample was blood. CDR3 residues: CASSFAGNYERYF. The CDR3 DNA sequence: TGTGCCAGCAGCTTCGCAGGAAACTACGAGCGGTACTTC.